The rows below give T cell receptor beta chains drawn from one sample of a study of cytomegalovirus exposure and HLA in healthy donors. Repertoires were generated with immunoSEQ multiplex PCR, while TCRdb's copy carries only in-frame clones and drops some. The sample has 55,000 to 70,000 clones; more than 85% are singletons. Specimen: PBMCs. These receptor sequences come from a young woman in good health and CMV-seronegative. CDR3s include the opening cysteine and the closing phenylalanine or tryptophan.

len	j_gene	v_gene	CDR3aa
16	TRBJ1-3	TRBV5-5	CASSFKTGGSGNTIYF
12	TRBJ2-1	TRBV28	CASSPFLGVRFF
13	TRBJ1-6	TRBV11-2	CASSLRGNSPLHF
15	TRBJ1-3	TRBV28	CASRAAGRSGNTIYF
16	TRBJ1-1	TRBV7-8	CASSLGRRGADTEAFF
14	TRBJ1-1	TRBV29-1	CSGYSRGPGTEAFF
13	TRBJ2-2	TRBV6-5	CASRNGDTGELFF
16	TRBJ2-5	TRBV4-1	CASSTGRLAAQETQYF
18	TRBJ2-3	TRBV5-1	CASSLTQTSGGITDTQYF
12	TRBJ1-4	TRBV29-1	CSVSGGDEKLFF
15	TRBJ2-5	TRBV6-5	CASSYSGQLAETQYF
16	TRBJ2-2	TRBV28	CASKGEGGANTGELFF
13	TRBJ1-2	TRBV30	CASGGSFNYGYTF
15	TRBJ2-1	TRBV19	CASTPTASSYNEQFF
16	TRBJ2-3	TRBV2	CASNILAGGRGDTQYF
17	TRBJ1-5	TRBV6-4	CASRTSAGQYSNQPQHF
15	TRBJ1-5	TRBV5-1	CASSLTGVQSQPQHF
14	TRBJ2-7	TRBV27	CASSSFFPSYEQYF
13	TRBJ1-2	TRBV5-1	CASSLGSIGGYTF
14	TRBJ2-1	TRBV19	CASSILSSYNEQFF
17	TRBJ2-3	TRBV5-1	CASSPLPPGLIGDTQYF
16	TRBJ2-1	TRBV4-3	CASSRRAGSLRNEQFF
12	TRBJ2-5	TRBV18	CASSPEGETQYF
15	TRBJ2-7	TRBV5-1	CASSPGQGAPYEQYF
15	TRBJ2-1	TRBV7-2	CASSSSSGGYNEQFF
12	TRBJ2-1	TRBV27	CASSLGRREQFF
16	TRBJ1-2	TRBV15	CATSRGTTGADYGYTF
16	TRBJ2-3	TRBV7-6	CASSLGRGGRTDTQYF
15	TRBJ1-3	TRBV5-1	CASSLEASSGNTIYF
15	TRBJ2-3	TRBV29-1	CSVVGLTRGPDTQYF
16	TRBJ1-3	TRBV7-2	CASSFGVPSLGNTIYF
14	TRBJ2-7	TRBV19	CASTMTGGTYEQYF
15	TRBJ2-7	TRBV4-1	CASSPTGTASYEQYF
14	TRBJ1-2	TRBV27	CASSSTGGYYGYTF
15	TRBJ1-5	TRBV7-9	CASSLTAAGNQPQHF
15	TRBJ1-1	TRBV2	CASRLTGGKITEAFF
16	TRBJ1-6	TRBV28	CASSLSQGQYNSPLHF
13	TRBJ2-1	TRBV9	CASSVEELAEQFF
11	TRBJ2-7	TRBV29-1	CSVELGSEQYF
19	TRBJ2-7	TRBV15	CATSRDQQGTGGKSYEQYF
15	TRBJ2-7	TRBV18	CASSPDTNRPYEQYF
14	TRBJ2-3	TRBV7-9	CASSRRLVTDTQYF
16	TRBJ2-3	TRBV4-1	CASSQGSGLSTDTQYF
15	TRBJ2-1	TRBV2	CASSQIGTGWDEQFF
13	TRBJ1-1	TRBV18	CASSVTGGIEAFF
15	TRBJ2-2	TRBV30	CAWSHPSSDAGELFF
13	TRBJ2-5	TRBV5-1	CASSGTDQETQYF
15	TRBJ2-7	TRBV19	CASSVGLAGIYEQYF
13	TRBJ1-2	TRBV9	CASSADTGYGYTF
17	TRBJ2-3	TRBV1	CTSSQEGVAGATDTQYF
17	TRBJ1-2	TRBV6-1	CASSEGRGPPNPSGYTF
17	TRBJ2-7	TRBV7-2	CASQRASSRLSSYEQYF
16	TRBJ2-5	TRBV4-1	CASSQPDRGLQETQYF
13	TRBJ2-1	TRBV18	CASGGSSYNEQFF
16	TRBJ2-1	TRBV29-1	CSAHREGQGSYNEQFF
15	TRBJ1-1	TRBV4-2	CASSQDDRASTEAFF
16	TRBJ2-2	TRBV19	CASSIEVSKNTGELFF